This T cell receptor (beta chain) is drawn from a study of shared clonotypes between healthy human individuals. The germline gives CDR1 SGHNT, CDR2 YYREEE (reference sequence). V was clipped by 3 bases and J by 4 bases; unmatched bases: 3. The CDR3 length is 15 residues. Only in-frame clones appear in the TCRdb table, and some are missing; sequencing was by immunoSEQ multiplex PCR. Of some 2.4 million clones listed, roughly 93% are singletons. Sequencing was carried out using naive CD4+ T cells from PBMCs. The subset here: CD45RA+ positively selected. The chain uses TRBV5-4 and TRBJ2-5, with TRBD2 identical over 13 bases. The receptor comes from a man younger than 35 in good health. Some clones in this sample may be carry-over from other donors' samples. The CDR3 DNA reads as TGTGCCAGCAGCTACGGACTAGCGGGAGCAGAGACCCAGTACTTC. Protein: CASSYGLAGAETQYF.